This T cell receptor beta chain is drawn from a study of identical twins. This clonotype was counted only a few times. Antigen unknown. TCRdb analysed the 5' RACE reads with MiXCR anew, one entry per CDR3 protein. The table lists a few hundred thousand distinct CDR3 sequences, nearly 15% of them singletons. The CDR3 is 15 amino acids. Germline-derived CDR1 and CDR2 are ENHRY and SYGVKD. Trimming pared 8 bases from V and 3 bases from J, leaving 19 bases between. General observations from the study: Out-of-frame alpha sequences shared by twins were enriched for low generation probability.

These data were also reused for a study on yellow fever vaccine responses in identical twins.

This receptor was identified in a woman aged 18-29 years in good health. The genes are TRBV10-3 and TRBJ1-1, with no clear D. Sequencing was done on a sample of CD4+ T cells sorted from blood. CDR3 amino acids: CAIGELGRDHTEAFF. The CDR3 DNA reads TGTGCCATCGGAGAATTAGGGCGAGATCACACTGAAGCTTTCTTT.